A selection of T cell receptor beta chains follows, all from one sample in a study of T cell responses to AZD1222 COVID-19 vaccine. Sequencing was performed with immunoSEQ multiplex PCR; in TCRdb, only in-frame clones are kept and a portion is missing. The sample includes tens of thousands of clones, 85% to 90% seen only once; the top ten take 6.9%. Sequencing was performed on peripheral blood, taken 28 days after the second AZD1222 dose. These receptors all come from an adult who received the AZD1222 COVID-19 vaccine. Both conserved end residues are part of each CDR3. A D gene is named only where the DNA matches it firmly. Rows give clone size only sometimes, using once, few, many, or a class for an expanded clone.

TRBJ2-1 | . | TRBV28 | . | TGTGCCAGCAGCTCCCGACAGCACAATCCATACAATGAGCAGTTCTTC | CASSSRQHNPYNEQFF
TRBJ2-3 | TRBD2 | TRBV6-2/TRBV6-3 | once | TGTGCCAGCAGTACCCTAGCGGGAGGGCTAGCGGCAGATACGCAGTATTTT | CASSTLAGGLAADTQYF
TRBJ1-5 | . | TRBV18 | . | TGTGCCAGCTCACCTCCCAATCAGCCCCAGCATTTT | CASSPPNQPQHF
TRBJ1-4 | . | TRBV6-5 | . | TGTGCCAGCAGTTCCGGGACTCGTGAAAAACTGTTTTTT | CASSSGTREKLFF
TRBJ2-7 | . | TRBV5-5 | . | TGTGCCAGCAGCTTGGAAAGGGATCCCCACGAGCAGTACTTC | CASSLERDPHEQYF
TRBJ2-7 | TRBD2 | TRBV10-3 | . | TGTGCCATCAGTGGAGGACTAGCGGGAGACAACGAGCAGTACTTC | CAISGGLAGDNEQYF
TRBJ1-1 | . | TRBV7-9 | . | TGTGCCAGCAGCCCTCTCCAAACTGAAGCTTTCTTT | CASSPLQTEAFF
TRBJ2-3 | . | TRBV6-5 | . | TGTGCCAGCAGTAATCTCGGGACTCAAACAGATACGCAGTATTTT | CASSNLGTQTDTQYF
TRBJ1-2 | . | TRBV2 | . | TGTGCCAGCCTCGAGGCGAGCTTTTATGGCTACACCTTC | CASLEASFYGYTF
TRBJ1-2 | . | TRBV4-3 | few | TGCGCCAGCAGCCAAGAACGAGGGGCACGAGGCTACACCTTC | CASSQERGARGYTF
TRBJ1-2 | . | TRBV28 | . | TGTGCCAGCACCCAAGGGGTGCCGAGCTATGGCTACACCTTC | CASTQGVPSYGYTF
TRBJ2-1 | TRBD2 | TRBV27 | . | TGTGCCAGCAGTTTGCTAGCGGGAGGGCCATACAATGAGCAGTTCTTC | CASSLLAGGPYNEQFF
TRBJ2-3 | . | TRBV2 | few | TGTGCCTGCCCAGGGGGAGGGGGCCCAGATACGCAGTATTTT | CACPGGGGPDTQYF
TRBJ2-7 | . | TRBV7-2 | . | TGTGCCAGCAGCTTAGAGTTCGGGGAGCAGTACTTC | CASSLEFGEQYF
TRBJ1-3 | . | TRBV29-1 | medium-sized | TGCAGCGTGATACAACGAGGAATTGGGGATACTGGAAACACCATATATTTT | CSVIQRGIGDTGNTIYF
TRBJ2-3 | . | TRBV3-1/TRBV3-2 | . | TGTGCCAGCAGTCATTCTGGCACAGATACGCAGTATTTT | CASSHSGTDTQYF
TRBJ1-5 | . | TRBV6-2/TRBV6-3 | . | TGTGCCAGCAGCCTCCACCCACGGTCTCAGCCCCAGCATTTT | CASSLHPRSQPQHF
TRBJ2-3 | TRBD2 | TRBV5-5 | once | TGTGCCAGCAGCTTGGCGCTAGCGGGAGCAGATACGCAGTATTTT | CASSLALAGADTQYF
TRBJ1-2 | . | TRBV4-2 | . | TGTGCCAGCAGCCCGACAGAAAACTATGGCTACACCTTC | CASSPTENYGYTF
TRBJ1-1 | . | TRBV7-9 | once | TGTGCCAGCAGCTTAGTCGCGACGGTGAACACTGAAGCTTTCTTT | CASSLVATVNTEAFF
TRBJ1-5 | . | TRBV2 | . | TGTGCCAGCAGGCAGTATAGCAATCAGCCCCAGCATTTT | CASRQYSNQPQHF
TRBJ2-2 | TRBD1 | TRBV12-5 | . | TGTGCTAGTGGTCGGGACAGGGTCATGCCCGGGGAGCTGTTTTTT | CASGRDRVMPGELFF
TRBJ2-7 | TRBD1 | TRBV29-1 | . | TGCAGCGTTCGGACAGGGGGCTACGAGCAGTACTTC | CSVRTGGYEQYF
TRBJ2-7 | . | TRBV19 | . | TGTGCCAGTAGAAGCTCCGGCGAGACCTACGAGCAGTACTTC | CASRSSGETYEQYF
TRBJ2-3 | . | TRBV7-9 | once | TGTGCCAGCAGCCACGGGAGCTATACGCAGTATTTT | CASSHGSYTQYF
TRBJ1-5 | . | TRBV15 | . | TGTGCCACCAGCAGAGATATGGGGCCCAATCAGCCCCAGCATTTT | CATSRDMGPNQPQHF
TRBJ2-2 | TRBD2 | TRBV5-4 | . | TGTGCCAGGGATCGACTAGCGGGCGGGGAGCTGTTTTTT | CARDRLAGGELFF
TRBJ1-1 | . | TRBV4-1 | . | TGCGCCAGCAGCCAAGGGGGAGCCTTGGACACTGAAGCTTTCTTT | CASSQGGALDTEAFF
TRBJ2-1 | . | TRBV13 | . | TGTGCCAGCAGCCGTCGAGACAGAAACAATGAGCAGTTCTTC | CASSRRDRNNEQFF
TRBJ1-6 | TRBD1 | TRBV2 | . | TGTGCCACCTCACCGGGACAGGGTACTTCACCCCTCCACTTT | CATSPGQGTSPLHF
TRBJ1-5 | . | TRBV7-2 | . | TGTGCCAGCAGTCCGACGGGAGGCAATCAGCCCCAGCATTTT | CASSPTGGNQPQHF
TRBJ2-1 | TRBD2 | TRBV7-9 | . | TGTGCCAGCAGCCCCCGGACTAGCGTCAATGAGCAGTTCTTC | CASSPRTSVNEQFF
TRBJ2-1 | . | TRBV7-2 | . | TGTGCCAGCAGCTTGGGACGACGGGATGAGCAGTTCTTC | CASSLGRRDEQFF
TRBJ2-7 | . | TRBV30 | . | TGTGCCTGGAGTGTACTCGACTATGGAGTAGTTAGTCACGAGCAGTACTTC | CAWSVLDYGVVSHEQYF
TRBJ2-1 | . | TRBV18 | . | TGTGCCAGCTCACGACGGGCACAGCGAACCCTGAGCTCCTACAATGAGCAGTTCTTC | CASSRRAQRTLSSYNEQFF
TRBJ1-1 | . | TRBV6-5 | . | TGTGCCAGCAGGCGTGACAGGACGAACACTGAAGCTTTCTTT | CASRRDRTNTEAFF
TRBJ1-2 | . | TRBV30 | many | TGTGCCTGGAGTAATTGGCGGGGCTTAAACTATGGCTACACCTTC | CAWSNWRGLNYGYTF
TRBJ1-5 | TRBD1 | TRBV29-1 | . | TGCAGCGTTTCGTTGAGGGCAGGGGGTAGCAATCAGCCCCAGCATTTT | CSVSLRAGGSNQPQHF